These 18 T cell receptor beta chains originate from one sample sequenced in a study of blood T cell repertoires in COVID-19 (dated by TCRdb to the early 2020s). The library was generated by the immunoSEQ multiplex PCR assay. TCRdb took over this immuneACCESS table, retaining in-frame rearrangements with V and J assigned. Such tables are incomplete; in checked studies, under half of the missing clones stem from an unresolved V gene, and the remainder is unexplained. This sample comprises 200,000 to 250,000 clones, about 90% of them detected only once. 1% to 1.5% of the sample lies in the top ten. Sequenced: peripheral blood. The receptors originated from a man aged 25-40 years with acute or convalescent COVID-19.

J is TRBJ1-2 and V is TRBV29-1; D is perhaps TRBD1 (5 bases). The ends were cut back, 1 base at V and 7 bases at J, with 16 bases in the middle. CDR1 is SQVTM, CDR2 ANQGSEA, per germline. The CDR3 has 14 amino acids. CDR3 amino acids: CSVEGGVRESGYTF. In DNA, the CDR3 is TGCAGCGTTGAAGGGGGCGTACGAGAAAGTGGCTACACCTTC.

The chain has TRBV30 and TRBJ2-6; D is unresolved. V lost 2 bases to trimming and J lost 3 bases, with 2 bases between them. In germline, CDR1 is GTSNPN, CDR2 SVGIG (reference sequence). The CDR3 is made up of 12 amino acids. The CDR3 nucleotides are TGTGCCTGGAGTTATGGGGCCAACGTCCTGACTTTC. This codes for CAWSYGANVLTF. Drawing the rest from reference TRBV30 and TRBJ2-6, the complete variable domain is SQTIHQWPATLVQPVGSPLSLECTVEGTSNPNLYWYRQAAGRGLQLLFYSVGIGQISSEVPQNLSASRPQDRQFILSSKKLLLSDSGFYLCAWSYGANVLTFGAGSRLTVL.

V usage is TRBV6-6 and J usage is TRBJ1-5, with TRBD1 matching 8 bases. The V and J ends lost 6 bases and 6 bases, in that order; junction bases with no gene match: 10. CDR1 is MNHNY and CDR2 is SVGAGI in the germline V gene (reference sequence). This CDR3 has 15 residues. As DNA, the CDR3 is TGTGCCAGCAGCGCCCAGGGGGCGCGCGGTCAGCCCCAGCATTTT. Amino acids: CASSAQGARGQPQHF.

This sequence joins TRBV4-1 and TRBJ2-7; a possible D gene is TRBD2 (6 bases). The CDR3 spans 17 residues. Per germline, CDR1 MGHRA and CDR2 YSYEKL. The germline V and J ends were trimmed by 1 base and 0 bases, with 16 bases remaining between them. In DNA, the CDR3 is TGCGCCAGCAGCCAAGTTAGCGGAAGGAGAAACTCCTACGAGCAGTACTTC. Translated, it gives CASSQVSGRRNSYEQYF.

The rearrangement uses TRBV28 and TRBJ2-1, with 11 bases that match TRBD2. The length of the CDR3 is 17 residues. The J segment lost 7 bases and the V segment lost 2 bases, leaving 10 bases of the junction unmatched. Germline CDR1 and CDR2: MDHEN and SYDVKM. The CDR3 region is CASSLGGLAGILNEQFF. CDR3 bases: TGTGCCAGCAGTTTAGGAGGACTAGCGGGTATATTAAATGAGCAGTTCTTC.

The chain has TRBV19 and TRBJ2-7; 11 positions agree with TRBD1. V trimming: 3 bases; J trimming: 2 bases; junction bases outside the gene matches: 3. CDR3 length equals 15 residues. Germline CDR1 reads LNHDA; CDR2 reads SQIVND (reference sequence). The CDR3 nucleotides are TGTGCCAGTAGTATTCCGGGACAGGGGGCCTACGAGCAGTACTTC. Amino acid sequence: CASSIPGQGAYEQYF.

The V and J genes are TRBV7-3 and TRBJ2-2, with 7 bases that match TRBD2. This CDR3 has 15 residues. With V trimmed by 5 bases and J by 6 bases, 9 bases remained unmatched. CDR1 is SGHTA and CDR2 is FQGTGA in the germline V gene. The CDR3 protein is CASSAQSGVAGELFF. CDR3 nucleotide sequence: TGTGCCAGCAGCGCCCAAAGCGGGGTGGCCGGGGAGCTGTTTTTT.

The V gene is TRBV30, the J gene TRBJ2-1; D might be TRBD2 (5 bases). This CDR3 comprises 12 residues. V shed 2 bases and J shed 8 bases, with 10 bases lying between them. CDR1 and CDR2 from the germline V gene are GTSNPN and SVGIG (reference sequence). CDR3 loop: CAWSPSWDEQFF. The DNA of the CDR3 is TGTGCCTGGAGTCCTAGCTGGGATGAGCAGTTCTTC.

This CDR3 reads CATSRGTSGSHSSYEQYF. In DNA, the CDR3 is TGTGCCACCAGCAGAGGGACTAGCGGGAGCCATAGCTCCTACGAGCAGTACTTC. The rearrangement links TRBV15 to TRBJ2-7; 13 positions agree with TRBD2. CDR3 length equals 18 residues. From germline, CDR1 is LNHNV and CDR2 YYDKDF (reference sequence). Losses at the gene ends were 1 base for V and 0 bases for J; bases not matched to a gene: 6. The full variable domain, completed using reference TRBV15 and TRBJ2-7, is DAMVIQNPRYQVTQFGKPVTLSCSQTLNHNVMYWYQQKSSQAPKLLFHYYDKDFNNEADTPDNFQSRRPNTSFCFLDIRSPGLGDTAMYLCATSRGTSGSHSSYEQYFGPGTRLTVT.

The V call is TRBV4-1, the J call TRBJ1-5; the match to TRBD1 covers 10 bases. This CDR3 comprises 15 residues. V dropped 3 bases and J dropped 6; count of bases not matched to a gene: 5. Germline CDR1 and CDR2: MGHRA and YSYEKL. CDR3 sequence (DNA): TGCGCCAGCAGCCAGAGGGACAGGGGAGGTCAGCCCCAGCATTTT. Amino acid sequence: CASSQRDRGGQPQHF.

The J gene is TRBJ1-5, the V gene TRBV2; tentatively, D is TRBD1 (5 bases). The length of the CDR3 is 17 residues. Trimming removed 3 bases from V and 8 bases from J, with 23 bases in between. Germline values: CDR1 SNHLY, CDR2 FYNNEI. The CDR3, as DNA: TGTGCCAGCAGTGAGGGCTTGGGCAGGGTTCAAAAGGAGCCCCAGCATTTT. This gives the protein CASSEGLGRVQKEPQHF.

The V and J genes are TRBV2 and TRBJ2-1, with D tentatively TRBD1 (6 bases). V dropped 8 bases and J dropped 5 bases, with 16 bases sitting between them. CDR3 length: 14 amino acids. Germline V lookup: CDR1 SNHLY, CDR2 FYNNEI. The CDR3 sequence: CASRKVGQNNEQFF. Written as DNA, the CDR3 is TGTGCCAGCCGTAAGGTAGGACAGAACAATGAGCAGTTCTTC.

This clone was picked up one time. Other DNA sequences in this sample translate to the same CDR3. The chain links TRBV28 to TRBJ2-7, with 8 nucleotides matching TRBD1. V dropped 9 bases and J dropped 3; count of bases not matched to a gene: 1. The V gene's germline CDR1 is MDHEN and CDR2 SYDVKM. CDR3 length: 11 amino acids. In nucleotides, the CDR3 is TGTGCCAGTACAGGGGGCTACGAGCAGTACTTC. This encodes CASTGGYEQYF.

The J gene is TRBJ1-1, the V gene TRBV28; D is perhaps TRBD1 (6 bases). V was shortened by 10 bases and J by 4 bases, with 16 bases between the two germline ends. The germline gives CDR1 MDHEN, CDR2 SYDVKM. The length of the CDR3 is 13 residues. The CDR3 loop reads CATLGTSGTEAFF. CDR3 DNA: TGTGCCACTTTGGGGACATCGGGCACTGAAGCTTTCTTT.

The chain joins TRBV30 to TRBJ2-1; 7 positions agree with TRBD2. The CDR3 spans 14 residues. Germline V gives CDR1 GTSNPN, CDR2 SVGIG (reference sequence). The J segment lost 8 bases and the V segment lost 2 bases, leaving 9 bases of the junction unmatched. CDR3 DNA sequence: TGTGCCTGGAGTATTGGCGGGAGCATCGATGAGCAGTTCTTC. Translated, it gives CAWSIGGSIDEQFF.

This clone occurred a few times. The genes are TRBV3-1 (or the pseudogene TRBV3-2) and TRBJ2-1, with 11 bases that match TRBD2. The CDR3 sequence is 20 residues long. Per germline, CDR1 LGHDT and CDR2 YNNKEL (reference sequence). V trimming: 1 base; J trimming: 4 bases; junction bases outside the gene matches: 15. Written as DNA, the CDR3 is TGTGCCAGCAGCCAAGTAATATGGGCTAGCGGGGGGAAGCTATACAATGAGCAGTTCTTC. Protein sequence: CASSQVIWASGGKLYNEQFF.

This clone was seen just once. The chain couples TRBV19 to TRBJ2-3; D is undetermined. V lost 5 bases to trimming and J lost 3 bases, with 6 bases between them. The length of the CDR3 is 12 residues. Per the germline V gene, CDR1 is LNHDA and CDR2 is SQIVND (reference sequence). CDR3 nucleotide sequence: TGTGCCAGTAGTCCCAGGACAGATACGCAGTATTTT. Protein: CASSPRTDTQYF.

This chain uses TRBV18 with TRBJ1-2; D gene ambiguous. The germline V and J ends were trimmed by 2 bases and 7 bases, with 8 bases remaining between them. This CDR3 is built from 12 residues. Germline values: CDR1 KGHSH, CDR2 LQKENI. Here the CDR3 reads CASSPSVGGYTF. CDR3 nucleotide sequence: TGTGCCAGCTCACCATCGGTTGGTGGCTACACCTTC. Combining the CDR3 with reference TRBV18 and TRBJ1-2 gives the whole variable domain NAGVMQNPRHLVRRRGQEARLRCSPMKGHSHVYWYRQLPEEGLKFMVYLQKENIIDESGMPKERFSAEFPKEGPSILRIQQVVRGDSAAYFCASSPSVGGYTFGSGTRLTVV.